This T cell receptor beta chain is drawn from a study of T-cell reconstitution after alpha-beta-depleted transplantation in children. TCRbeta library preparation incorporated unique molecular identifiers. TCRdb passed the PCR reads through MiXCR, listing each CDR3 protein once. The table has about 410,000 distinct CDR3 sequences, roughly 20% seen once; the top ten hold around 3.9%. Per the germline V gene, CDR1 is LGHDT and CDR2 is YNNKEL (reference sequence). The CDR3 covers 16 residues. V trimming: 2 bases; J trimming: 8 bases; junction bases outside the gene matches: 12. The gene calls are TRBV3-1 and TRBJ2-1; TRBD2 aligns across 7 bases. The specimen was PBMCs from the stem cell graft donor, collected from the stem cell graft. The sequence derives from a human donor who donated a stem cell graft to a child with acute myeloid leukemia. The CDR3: CASSQRSGTTVDEQFF. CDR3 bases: TGTGCCAGCAGCCAAAGATCTGGGACTACGGTTGATGAGCAGTTCTTC.